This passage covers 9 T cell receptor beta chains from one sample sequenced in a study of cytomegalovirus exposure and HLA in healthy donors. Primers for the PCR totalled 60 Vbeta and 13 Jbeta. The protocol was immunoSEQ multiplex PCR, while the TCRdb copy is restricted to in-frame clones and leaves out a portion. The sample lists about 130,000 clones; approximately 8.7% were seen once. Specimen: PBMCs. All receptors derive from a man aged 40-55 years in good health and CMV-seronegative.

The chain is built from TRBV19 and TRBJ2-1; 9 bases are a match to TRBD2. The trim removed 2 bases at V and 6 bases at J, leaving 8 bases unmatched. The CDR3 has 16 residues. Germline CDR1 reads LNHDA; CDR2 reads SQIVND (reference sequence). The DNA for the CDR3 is TGTGCCAGTAGTATATCAAATGGCGGGGGGGGCAATGAGCAGTTCTTC. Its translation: CASSISNGGGGNEQFF.

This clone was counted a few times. As DNA, the CDR3 is TGCGCCAGCAGCCGAAGAGAGGGGGTAGATCAGCCCCAGCATTTT. Translation: CASSRREGVDQPQHF. This rearrangement joins TRBV4-1 to TRBJ1-5; TRBD1 might be the D (6 bases). Trimming removed 4 bases at V and 5 bases at J, with 15 bases between. The CDR3 has 15 amino acids. From germline, CDR1 is MGHRA and CDR2 YSYEKL.

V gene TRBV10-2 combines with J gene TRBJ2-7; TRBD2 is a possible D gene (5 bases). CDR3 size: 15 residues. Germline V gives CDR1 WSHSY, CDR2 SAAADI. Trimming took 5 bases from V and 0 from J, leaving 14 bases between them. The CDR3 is CASSQLEGSSYEQYF. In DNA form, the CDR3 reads TGCGCCAGCAGTCAACTAGAAGGAAGCTCCTACGAGCAGTACTTC.

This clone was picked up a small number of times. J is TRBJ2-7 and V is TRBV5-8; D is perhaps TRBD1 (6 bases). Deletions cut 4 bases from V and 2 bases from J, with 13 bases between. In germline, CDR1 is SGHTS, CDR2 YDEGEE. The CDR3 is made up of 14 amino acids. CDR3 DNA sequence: TGTGCCAGCAGCGTATTACAGGGAACCTACGAGCAGTACTTC. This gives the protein CASSVLQGTYEQYF.

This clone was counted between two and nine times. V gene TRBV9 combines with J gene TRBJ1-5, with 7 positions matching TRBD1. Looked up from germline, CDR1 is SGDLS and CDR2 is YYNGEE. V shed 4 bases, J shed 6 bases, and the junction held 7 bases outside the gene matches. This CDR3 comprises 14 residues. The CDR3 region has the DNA TGTGCCAGCAGCCCCAGACAGGGAGGTCAGCCCCAGCATTTT. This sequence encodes CASSPRQGGQPQHF. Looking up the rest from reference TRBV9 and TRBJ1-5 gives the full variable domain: DSGVTQTPKHLITATGQRVTLRCSPRSGDLSVYWYQQSLDQGLQFLIQYYNGEERAKGNILERFSAQQFPDLHSELNLSSLELGDSALYFCASSPRQGGQPQHFGDGTRLSIL.

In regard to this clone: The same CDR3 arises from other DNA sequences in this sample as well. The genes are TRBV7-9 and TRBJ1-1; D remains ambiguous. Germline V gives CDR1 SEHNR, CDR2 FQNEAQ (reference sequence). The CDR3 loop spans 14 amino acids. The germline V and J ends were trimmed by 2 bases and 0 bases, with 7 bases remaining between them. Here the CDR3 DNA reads TGTGCCAGCAGCTTAAGTGGGCTGAACACTGAAGCTTTCTTT. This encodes CASSLSGLNTEAFF.

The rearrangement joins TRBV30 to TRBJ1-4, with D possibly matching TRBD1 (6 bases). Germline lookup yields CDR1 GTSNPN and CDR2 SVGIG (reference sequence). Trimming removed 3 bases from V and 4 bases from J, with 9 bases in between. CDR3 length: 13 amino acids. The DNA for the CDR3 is TGTGCCTGGAGCGGGGACAATAATGAAAAACTGTTTTTT. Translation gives CAWSGDNNEKLFF.

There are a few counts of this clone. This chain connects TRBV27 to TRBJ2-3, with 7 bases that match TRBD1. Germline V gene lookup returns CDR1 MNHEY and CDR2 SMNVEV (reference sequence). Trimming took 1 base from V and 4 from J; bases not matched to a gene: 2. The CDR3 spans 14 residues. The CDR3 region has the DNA TGTGCCAGCAGTTTATTAGGGGGCCCAGATACGCAGTATTTT. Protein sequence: CASSLLGGPDTQYF.

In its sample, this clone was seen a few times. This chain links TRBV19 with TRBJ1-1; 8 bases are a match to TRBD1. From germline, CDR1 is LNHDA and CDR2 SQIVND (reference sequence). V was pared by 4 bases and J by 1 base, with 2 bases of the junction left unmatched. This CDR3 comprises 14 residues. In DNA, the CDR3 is TGTGCCAGTAGTAGACAGGGGCGGAACACTGAAGCTTTCTTT. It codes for CASSRQGRNTEAFF.